What follows are 12 T cell receptor beta chains derived from one specimen sequenced in a study of cytomegalovirus exposure and HLA in healthy donors (dated 2017 in TCRdb). Library generation was performed with the immunoSEQ multiplex PCR assay. For the multiplex PCR, a mixture combining 60 forward primers for TCR Vbeta segments and 13 reverse primers for TCR Jbeta segments was used. The source is immuneACCESS, and TCRdb retained only in-frame sequences with V and J called. Part of the clones is not carried over; for the studies checked, unresolved V genes explain less than half of this, and the remainder is unexplained. The sample table holds 130,000 to 150,000 clones, of which roughly 70% were seen once. Approximately 4.3% of the sample comes from the top ten. The sequenced sample consisted of PBMCs. The receptor source for this set is a man younger than 30 in good health and CMV-seropositive.

The V call is TRBV5-1, the J call TRBJ2-5, with D tentatively TRBD2 (7 bases). Germline V gene data show CDR1 as SGHRS and CDR2 as YFSETQ. The CDR3 spans 16 residues. The germline V and J ends were trimmed by 4 bases and 6 bases, with 22 bases remaining between them. This CDR3 reads CASSPPRGADRKTQYF. Written as DNA, the CDR3 is TGCGCCAGCAGCCCGCCACGGGGGGCCGATAGAAAGACCCAGTACTTC.

The rearrangement links TRBV4-3 to TRBJ2-3; D is unresolved. Germline lookup yields CDR1 LGHNA and CDR2 YSLEER. This CDR3 has 13 amino acids. The V and J ends lost 4 bases and 5 bases respectively, with 10 bases between them. Here the CDR3 reads CASSRAIGDTQYF. Written as DNA, the CDR3 is TGCGCCAGCAGCCGGGCAATTGGAGATACGCAGTATTTT.

The chain is built from TRBV5-1 and TRBJ1-1, with D possibly matching TRBD1 (5 bases). Germline loops: CDR1 SGHRS, CDR2 YFSETQ. The V end was cut by 0 bases, the J end by 1 base, with 7 bases between. The CDR3 consists of 14 residues. Here the CDR3 reads CASSLGRANTEAFF. For the CDR3, the DNA is TGCGCCAGCAGCTTGGGCAGGGCGAACACTGAAGCTTTCTTT.

The chain couples TRBV9 to TRBJ1-1; 8 bases are a match to TRBD1. The V gene end was trimmed by 2 bases and the J gene end by 0 bases; junction bases not matched to a gene: 6. Germline V gene lookup returns CDR1 SGDLS and CDR2 YYNGEE. The CDR3 is 16 amino acids. The CDR3 region has the DNA TGTGCCAGCAGCGTCGGGACAGGCTCGATGAACACTGAAGCTTTCTTT. It specifies CASSVGTGSMNTEAFF.

This chain links TRBV5-4 with TRBJ2-5; possibly TRBD1 for D (6 bases). There are 16 residues in the CDR3. In germline, CDR1 is SGHNT, CDR2 YYREEE (reference sequence). Between the trimmed V and J ends, which lost 0 bases and 5 bases, there was a span of 17 bases. The CDR3, as DNA: TGTGCCAGCAGCTTGGAACCCGGGCAGAGGGGGGAGACCCAGTACTTC. It encodes CASSLEPGQRGETQYF.

This chain joins TRBV6-5 and TRBJ1-2; D call uncertain. The V gene's germline CDR1 is MNHEY and CDR2 SVGAGI. This CDR3 is built from 16 residues. V dropped 0 bases and J dropped 5 bases, with 16 bases sitting between them. CDR3 in DNA: TGTGCCAGCAGTTACTCACTATTCTCCAAATTATATGGCTACACCTTC. It translates to CASSYSLFSKLYGYTF.

A word on this clone: The junction departs from germline at one end; a sequencing error may be responsible. V usage is TRBV28 and J usage is TRBJ2-3; maybe TRBD2 (6 bases). The CDR3 spans 11 residues. CDR1 is MDHEN, CDR2 SYDVKM, per germline. Here the CDR3 DNA reads TGTGCCAGCAGGGAGCGGGCCAGAATGGTTTTT. It codes for CASRERARMVF.

This clone was seen only a few times. V is TRBV5-1 and J is TRBJ2-5; no reliable D call. Germline loops: CDR1 SGHRS, CDR2 YFSETQ. Trimming shortened V by 0 bases and J by 1 base, and 10 bases separated the two germline ends. This CDR3 has 15 residues. The CDR3 loop is CASSLGAAIQETQYF. For the CDR3, the DNA is TGCGCCAGCAGCTTGGGAGCAGCGATCCAAGAGACCCAGTACTTC.

This clone has more than one count but fewer than ten. The gene calls are TRBV5-1 and TRBJ2-2; TRBD2 agrees at 7 bases. Germline assignment: CDR1 SGHRS and CDR2 YFSETQ. The CDR3 is 15 amino acids. Trimming removed 1 base from V and 5 bases from J; junction bases left unmatched: 5. In DNA, the CDR3 is TGCGCCAGCAGCTTGAGAGCGGGAAAAACCGGGGAGCTGTTTTTT. This encodes CASSLRAGKTGELFF.

This chain links TRBV30 with TRBJ1-5; D remains ambiguous. V lost 0 bases and J lost 3, with 3 bases in between. CDR1 GTSNPN and CDR2 SVGIG come from the germline V gene (reference sequence). CDR3 length: 12 residues. In DNA, the CDR3 is TGTGCCTGGAGTGTACACAATCAGCCCCAGCATTTT. This encodes CAWSVHNQPQHF. The whole variable domain, filled in from reference TRBV30 and TRBJ1-5, reads SQTIHQWPATLVQPVGSPLSLECTVEGTSNPNLYWYRQAAGRGLQLLFYSVGIGQISSEVPQNLSASRPQDRQFILSSKKLLLSDSGFYLCAWSVHNQPQHFGDGTRLSIL.

This clone was seen a few times. The V gene is TRBV4-2, the J gene TRBJ2-7; 10 bases line up with TRBD1. Losses at the gene ends were 1 base for V and 3 bases for J; bases not matched to a gene: 3. The CDR3 covers 15 residues. Germline V CDR1 and CDR2: LGHNA, YNFKEQ. The DNA of the CDR3 is TGTGCCAGCAGCCAAGTGACAGGGGGCGGCTACGAGCAGTACTTC. Amino acid sequence: CASSQVTGGGYEQYF.

The CDR3: CASSFGGATEAFF. CDR3 DNA: TGTGCCAGCAGCTTTGGGGGGGCCACTGAAGCTTTCTTT. V usage is TRBV7-9 and J usage is TRBJ1-1; TRBD1 might be the D (6 bases). Trimming left V 3 bases short and J 4 bases short, with 9 bases between. The V gene's germline CDR1 is SEHNR and CDR2 FQNEAQ (reference sequence). The CDR3 length is 13 residues.